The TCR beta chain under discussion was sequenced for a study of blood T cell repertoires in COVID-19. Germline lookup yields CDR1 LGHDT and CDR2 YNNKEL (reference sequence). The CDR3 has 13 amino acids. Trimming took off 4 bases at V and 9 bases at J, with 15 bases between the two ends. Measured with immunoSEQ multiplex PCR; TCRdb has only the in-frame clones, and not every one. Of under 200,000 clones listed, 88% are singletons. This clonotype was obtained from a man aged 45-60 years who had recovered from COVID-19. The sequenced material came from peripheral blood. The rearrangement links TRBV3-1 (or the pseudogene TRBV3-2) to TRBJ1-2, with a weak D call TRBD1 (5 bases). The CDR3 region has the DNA TGTGCCAGCAGCCTACGGGGGGAACACTGCTACACCTTC. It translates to CASSLRGEHCYTF.